Here is one T cell receptor (beta chain) with its context. This specimen comes from a study of blood T cell repertoires in COVID-19. Profiling relied on immunoSEQ multiplex PCR, and the TCRdb table lists in-frame clones only, not all of them. The sample has about 250,000 clones; about 88% are singletons. Germline-derived CDR1 and CDR2 are SGHTS and YDEGEE. The CDR3 runs 15 residues. Trimming stripped 1 base from V and 0 bases from J, with 11 bases between. The chain recombines TRBV5-8 with TRBJ2-7, with D possibly being TRBD1 (6 bases). The specimen was peripheral blood. This sequence originates from a woman between 40 and 55 years old who had recovered from COVID-19. The CDR3 sequence is CASSLWDTFSYEQYF. The CDR3 DNA reads as TGTGCCAGCAGCTTGTGGGACACGTTCTCCTACGAGCAGTACTTC.